This T cell receptor (beta chain) was observed in a study of blood T cell repertoires in COVID-19. Study as a whole: Italy, Spain and the United States were the sources of the convalescent and acute COVID-19 samples.

Authors' data handling: Cell counts per sample came from amplifying reference gene primers. Clones were read by immunoSEQ multiplex PCR, and TCRdb kept only the in-frame ones, dropping some. That table furnishes V, J and clone size, whereas the DNA furnished D and trimming. The profile shows roughly 390,000 clones, roughly 85% of them singletons. V was clipped by 7 bases and J by 2 bases; unmatched bases: 11. The CDR3 runs 14 residues. Looked up from germline, CDR1 is SQVTM and CDR2 is ANQGSEA. V usage is TRBV29-1 and J usage is TRBJ2-7; 7 positions match TRBD1. Sequencing used peripheral blood. The source is a woman aged 18-30 years with acute or convalescent COVID-19. The CDR3 reads CSAGDRDTTYEQYF. In nucleotides, the CDR3 is TGCAGCGCTGGGGACAGAGATACGACCTACGAGCAGTACTTC.